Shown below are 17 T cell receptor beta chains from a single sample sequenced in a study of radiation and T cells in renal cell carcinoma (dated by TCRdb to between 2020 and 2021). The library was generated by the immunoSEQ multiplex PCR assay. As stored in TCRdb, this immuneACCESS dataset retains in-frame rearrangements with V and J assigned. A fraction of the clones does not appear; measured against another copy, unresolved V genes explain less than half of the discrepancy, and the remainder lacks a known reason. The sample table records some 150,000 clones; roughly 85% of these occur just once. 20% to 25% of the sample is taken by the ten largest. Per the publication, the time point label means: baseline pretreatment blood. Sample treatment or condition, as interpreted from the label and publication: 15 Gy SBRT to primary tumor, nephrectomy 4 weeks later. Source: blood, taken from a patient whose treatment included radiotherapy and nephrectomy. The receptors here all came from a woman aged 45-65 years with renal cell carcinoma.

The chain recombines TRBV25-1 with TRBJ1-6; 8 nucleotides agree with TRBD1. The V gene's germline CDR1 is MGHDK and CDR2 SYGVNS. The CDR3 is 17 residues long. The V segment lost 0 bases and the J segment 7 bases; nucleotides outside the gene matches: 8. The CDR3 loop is CASSEYPATGGNSPLHF. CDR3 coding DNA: TGTGCCAGCAGTGAATATCCCGCCACAGGGGGGAATTCACCCCTCCACTTT. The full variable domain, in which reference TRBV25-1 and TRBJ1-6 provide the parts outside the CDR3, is EADIYQTPRYLVIGTGKKITLECSQTMGHDKMYWYQQDPGMELHLIHYSYGVNSTEKGDLSSESTVSRIRTEHFPLTLESARPSHTSQYLCASSEYPATGGNSPLHFGNGTRLTVT.

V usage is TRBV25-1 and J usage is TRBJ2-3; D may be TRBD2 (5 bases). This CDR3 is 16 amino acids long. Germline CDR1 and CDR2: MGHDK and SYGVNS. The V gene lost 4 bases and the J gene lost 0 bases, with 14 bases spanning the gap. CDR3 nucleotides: TGTGCCAGCAGTGGGTGGACTGGGTCTAGCACAGATACGCAGTATTTT. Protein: CASSGWTGSSTDTQYF.

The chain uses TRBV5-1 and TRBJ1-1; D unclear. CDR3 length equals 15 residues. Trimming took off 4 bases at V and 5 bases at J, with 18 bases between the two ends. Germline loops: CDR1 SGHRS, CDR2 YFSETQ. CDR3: CASSGKGGRETEAFF. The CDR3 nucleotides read TGCGCCAGCAGCGGAAAGGGCGGAAGGGAGACTGAAGCTTTCTTT.

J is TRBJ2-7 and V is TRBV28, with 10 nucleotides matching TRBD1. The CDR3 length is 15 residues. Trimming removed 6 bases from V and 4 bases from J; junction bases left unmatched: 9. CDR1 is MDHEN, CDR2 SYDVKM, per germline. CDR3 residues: CASSTLGTGAYEQYF. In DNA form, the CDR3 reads TGTGCCAGCAGCACCCTCGGGACAGGGGCTTACGAGCAGTACTTC.

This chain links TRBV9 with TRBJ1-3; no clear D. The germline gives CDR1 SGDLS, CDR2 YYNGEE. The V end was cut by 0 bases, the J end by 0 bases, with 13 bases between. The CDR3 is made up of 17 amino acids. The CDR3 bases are TGTGCCAGCAGCGTAGGGATCTACACAGCCTCTGGAAACACCATATATTTT. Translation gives CASSVGIYTASGNTIYF.

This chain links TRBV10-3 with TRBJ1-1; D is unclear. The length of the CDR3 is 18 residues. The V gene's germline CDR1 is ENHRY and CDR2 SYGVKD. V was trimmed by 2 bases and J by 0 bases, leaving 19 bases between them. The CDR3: CAISETRTGGRLNTEAFF. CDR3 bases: TGTGCCATCAGTGAGACTCGGACGGGCGGACGGTTGAACACTGAAGCTTTCTTT.

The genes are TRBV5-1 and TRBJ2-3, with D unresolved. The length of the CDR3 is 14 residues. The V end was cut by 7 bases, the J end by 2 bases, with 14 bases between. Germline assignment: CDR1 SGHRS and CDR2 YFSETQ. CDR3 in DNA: TGCGCCAGCCATCATGTTGGCCCCACAGATACGCAGTATTTT. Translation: CASHHVGPTDTQYF.

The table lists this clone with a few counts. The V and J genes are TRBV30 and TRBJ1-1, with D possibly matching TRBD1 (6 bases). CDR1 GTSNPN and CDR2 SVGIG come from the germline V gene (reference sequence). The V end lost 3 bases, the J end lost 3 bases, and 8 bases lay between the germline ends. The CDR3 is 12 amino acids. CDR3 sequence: CAWRGAYTEAFF. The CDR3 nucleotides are TGTGCCTGGAGGGGGGCCTACACTGAAGCTTTCTTT.

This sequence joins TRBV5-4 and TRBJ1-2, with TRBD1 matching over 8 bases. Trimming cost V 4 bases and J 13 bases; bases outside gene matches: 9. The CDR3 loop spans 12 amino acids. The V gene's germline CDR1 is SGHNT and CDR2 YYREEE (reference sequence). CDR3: CASSIPDREATF. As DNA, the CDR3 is TGTGCCAGCAGCATCCCGGACAGGGAAGCCACCTTC.

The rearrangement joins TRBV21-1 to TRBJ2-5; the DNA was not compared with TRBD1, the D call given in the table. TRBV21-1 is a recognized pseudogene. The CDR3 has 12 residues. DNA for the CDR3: TGTGCCTTGACAGGGTTGAGGGAGACCCAGTACTTC. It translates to CALTGLRETQYF.

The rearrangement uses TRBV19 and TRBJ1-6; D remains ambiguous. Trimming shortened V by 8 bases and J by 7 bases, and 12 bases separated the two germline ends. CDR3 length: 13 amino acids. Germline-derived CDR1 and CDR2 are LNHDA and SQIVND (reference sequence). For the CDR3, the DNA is TGTGCCAGTTCTGGGAACTCGAATTCACCCCTCCACTTT. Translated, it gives CASSGNSNSPLHF.

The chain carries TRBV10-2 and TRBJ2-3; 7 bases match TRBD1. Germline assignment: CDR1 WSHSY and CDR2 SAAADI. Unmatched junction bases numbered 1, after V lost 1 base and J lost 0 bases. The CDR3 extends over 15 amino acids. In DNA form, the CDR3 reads TGCGCCAGCAGTGAGTTGGGACAGAGCACAGATACGCAGTATTTT. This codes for CASSELGQSTDTQYF.

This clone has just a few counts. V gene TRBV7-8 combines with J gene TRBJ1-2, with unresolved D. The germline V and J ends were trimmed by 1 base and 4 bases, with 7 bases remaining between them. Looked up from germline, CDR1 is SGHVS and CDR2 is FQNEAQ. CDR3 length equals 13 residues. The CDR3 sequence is CASSLGSLYGYTF. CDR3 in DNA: TGTGCCAGCAGCTTAGGCAGCCTCTATGGCTACACCTTC. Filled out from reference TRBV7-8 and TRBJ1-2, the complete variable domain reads GAGVSQSPRYKVAKRGQDVALRCDPISGHVSLFWYQQALGQGPEFLTYFQNEAQLDKSGLPSDRFFAERPEGSVSTLKIQRTQQEDSAVYLCASSLGSLYGYTFGSGTRLTVV.

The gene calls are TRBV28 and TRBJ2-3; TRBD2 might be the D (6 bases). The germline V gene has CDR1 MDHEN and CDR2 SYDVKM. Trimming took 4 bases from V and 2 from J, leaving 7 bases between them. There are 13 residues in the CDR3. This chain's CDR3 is CASSSSATDTQYF. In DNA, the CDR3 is TGTGCCAGCAGTTCTAGCGCCACAGATACGCAGTATTTT. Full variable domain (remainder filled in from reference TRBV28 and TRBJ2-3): DVKVTQSSRYLVKRTGEKVFLECVQDMDHENMFWYRQDPGLGLRLIYFSYDVKMKEKGDIPEGYSVSREKKERFSLILESASTNQTSMYLCASSSSATDTQYFGPGTRLTVL.

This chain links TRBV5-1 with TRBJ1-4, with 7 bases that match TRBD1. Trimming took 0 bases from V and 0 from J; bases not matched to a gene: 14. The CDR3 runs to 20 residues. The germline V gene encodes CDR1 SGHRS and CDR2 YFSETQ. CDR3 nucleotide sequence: TGCGCCAGCAGCTTGGGAGCCCAGGGCAGGGGGTTTTCAACTAATGAAAAACTGTTTTTT. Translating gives CASSLGAQGRGFSTNEKLFF.

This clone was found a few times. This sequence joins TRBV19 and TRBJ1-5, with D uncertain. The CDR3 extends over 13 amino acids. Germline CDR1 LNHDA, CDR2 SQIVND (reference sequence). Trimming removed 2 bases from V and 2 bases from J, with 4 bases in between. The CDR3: CASSIMGNQPQHF. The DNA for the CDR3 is TGTGCCAGTAGTATAATGGGCAATCAGCCCCAGCATTTT.

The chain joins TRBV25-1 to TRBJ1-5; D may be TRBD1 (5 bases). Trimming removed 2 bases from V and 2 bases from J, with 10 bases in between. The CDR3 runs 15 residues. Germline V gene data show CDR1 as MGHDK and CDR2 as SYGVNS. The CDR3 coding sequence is TGTGCCAGCAGTGAAATAGGGGATGGCAATCAGCCCCAGCATTTT. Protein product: CASSEIGDGNQPQHF.